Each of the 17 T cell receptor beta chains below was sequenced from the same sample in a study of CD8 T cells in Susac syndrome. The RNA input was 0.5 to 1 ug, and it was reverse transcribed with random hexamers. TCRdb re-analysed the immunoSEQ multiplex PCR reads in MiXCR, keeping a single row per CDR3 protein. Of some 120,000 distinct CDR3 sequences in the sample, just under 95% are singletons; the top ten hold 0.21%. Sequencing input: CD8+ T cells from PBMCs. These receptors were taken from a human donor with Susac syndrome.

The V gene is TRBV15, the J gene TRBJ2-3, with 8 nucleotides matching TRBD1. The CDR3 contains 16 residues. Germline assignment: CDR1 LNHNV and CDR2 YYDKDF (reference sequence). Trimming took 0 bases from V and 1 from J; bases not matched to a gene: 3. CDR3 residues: CATSRDRGQGTDTQYF. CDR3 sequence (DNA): TGTGCCACCAGCAGAGATAGGGGACAGGGCACAGATACGCAGTATTTT.

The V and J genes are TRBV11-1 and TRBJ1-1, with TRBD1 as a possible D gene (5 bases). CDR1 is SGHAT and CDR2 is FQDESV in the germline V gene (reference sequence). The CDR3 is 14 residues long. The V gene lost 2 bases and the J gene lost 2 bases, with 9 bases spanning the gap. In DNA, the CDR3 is TGTGCCAGCAGCTTAAGGGGTCCCAACACTGAAGCTTTCTTT. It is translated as CASSLRGPNTEAFF.

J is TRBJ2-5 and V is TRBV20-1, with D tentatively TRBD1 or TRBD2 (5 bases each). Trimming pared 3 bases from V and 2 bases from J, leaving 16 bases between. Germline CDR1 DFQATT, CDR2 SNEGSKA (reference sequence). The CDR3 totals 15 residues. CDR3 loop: CSASPPGQKQETQYF. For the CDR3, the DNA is TGCAGTGCTAGCCCACCGGGGCAGAAACAAGAGACCCAGTACTTC.

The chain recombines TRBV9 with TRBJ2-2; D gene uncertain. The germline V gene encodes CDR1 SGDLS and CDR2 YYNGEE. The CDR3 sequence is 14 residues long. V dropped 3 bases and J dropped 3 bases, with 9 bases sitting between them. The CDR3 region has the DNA TGTGCCAGCAGCGGGGAAGCTGACACCGGGGAGCTGTTTTTT. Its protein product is CASSGEADTGELFF. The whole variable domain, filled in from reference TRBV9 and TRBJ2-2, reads DSGVTQTPKHLITATGQRVTLRCSPRSGDLSVYWYQQSLDQGLQFLIQYYNGEERAKGNILERFSAQQFPDLHSELNLSSLELGDSALYFCASSGEADTGELFFGEGSRLTVL.

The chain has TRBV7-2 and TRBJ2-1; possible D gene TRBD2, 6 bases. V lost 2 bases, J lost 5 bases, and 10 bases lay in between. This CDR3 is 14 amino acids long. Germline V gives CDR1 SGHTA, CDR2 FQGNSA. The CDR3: CASSLTGDHNEQFF. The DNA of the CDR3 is TGTGCCAGCAGCTTAACGGGGGACCACAATGAGCAGTTCTTC.

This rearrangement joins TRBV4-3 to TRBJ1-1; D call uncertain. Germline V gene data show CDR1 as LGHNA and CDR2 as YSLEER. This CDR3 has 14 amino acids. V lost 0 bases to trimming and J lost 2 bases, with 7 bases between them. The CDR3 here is CASSQETENTEAFF. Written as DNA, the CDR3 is TGCGCCAGCAGCCAAGAGACGGAAAACACTGAAGCTTTCTTT.

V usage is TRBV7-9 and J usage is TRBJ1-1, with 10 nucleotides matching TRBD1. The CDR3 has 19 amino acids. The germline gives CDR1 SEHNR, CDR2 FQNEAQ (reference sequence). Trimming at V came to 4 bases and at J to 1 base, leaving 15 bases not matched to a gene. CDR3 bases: TGTGCCAGCAGCTCCGGGACAGGGGATGAAGCCACGGCGAACACTGAAGCTTTCTTT. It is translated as CASSSGTGDEATANTEAFF.

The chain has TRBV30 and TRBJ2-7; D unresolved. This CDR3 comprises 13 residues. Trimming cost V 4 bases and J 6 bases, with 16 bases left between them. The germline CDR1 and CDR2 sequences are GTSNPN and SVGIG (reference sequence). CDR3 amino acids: CAWTKDVSFEQYF. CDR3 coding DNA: TGTGCCTGGACAAAAGACGTGAGTTTCGAGCAGTACTTC. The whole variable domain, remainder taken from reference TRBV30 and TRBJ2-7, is SQTIHQWPATLVQPVGSPLSLECTVEGTSNPNLYWYRQAAGRGLQLLFYSVGIGQISSEVPQNLSASRPQDRQFILSSKKLLLSDSGFYLCAWTKDVSFEQYFGPGTRLTVT.

The CDR3 region is CASSRSQVGDNEQYF. The CDR3 DNA follows: TGTGCCAGCAGTCGATCCCAGGTGGGGGATAACGAGCAGTACTTC. The chain employs TRBV11-2 and TRBJ2-7; the D gene could be TRBD1 or TRBD2 (5 bases each). This CDR3 is 15 amino acids long. Germline V gene data show CDR1 as SGHAT and CDR2 as FQNNGV. Trimming removed 6 bases at V and 5 bases at J, with 20 bases between.

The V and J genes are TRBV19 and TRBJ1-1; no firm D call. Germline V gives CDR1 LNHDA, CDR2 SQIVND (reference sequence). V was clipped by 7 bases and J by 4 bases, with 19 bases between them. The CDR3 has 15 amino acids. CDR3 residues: CASIFSLPGGTEAFF. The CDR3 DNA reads TGTGCCAGTATTTTCAGTCTTCCGGGAGGCACTGAAGCTTTCTTT. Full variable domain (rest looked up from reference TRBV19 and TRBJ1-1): DGGITQSPKYLFRKEGQNVTLSCEQNLNHDAMYWYRQDPGQGLRLIYYSQIVNDFQKGDIAEGYSVSREKKESFPLTVTSAQKNPTAFYLCASIFSLPGGTEAFFGQGTRLTVV.

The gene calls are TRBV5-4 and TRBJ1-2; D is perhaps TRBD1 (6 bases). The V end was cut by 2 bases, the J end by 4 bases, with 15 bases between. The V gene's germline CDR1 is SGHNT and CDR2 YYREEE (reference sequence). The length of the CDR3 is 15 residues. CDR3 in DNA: TGTGCCAGCAGCTTCGAGGGGGTAATGCTCTATGGCTACACCTTC. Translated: CASSFEGVMLYGYTF.

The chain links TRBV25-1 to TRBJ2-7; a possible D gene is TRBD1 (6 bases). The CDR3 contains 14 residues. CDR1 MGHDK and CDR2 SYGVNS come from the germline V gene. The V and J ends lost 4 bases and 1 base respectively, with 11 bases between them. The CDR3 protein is CASSVKQGSYEQYF. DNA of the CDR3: TGTGCCAGCAGTGTGAAACAGGGTTCCTACGAGCAGTACTTC.

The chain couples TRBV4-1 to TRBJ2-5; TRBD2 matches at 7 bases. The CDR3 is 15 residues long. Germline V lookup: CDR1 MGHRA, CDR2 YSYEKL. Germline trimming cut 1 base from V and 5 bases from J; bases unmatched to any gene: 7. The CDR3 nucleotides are TGCGCCAGCAGCCAAGTCACGGGGGGTCGCGAGACCCAGTACTTC. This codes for CASSQVTGGRETQYF.

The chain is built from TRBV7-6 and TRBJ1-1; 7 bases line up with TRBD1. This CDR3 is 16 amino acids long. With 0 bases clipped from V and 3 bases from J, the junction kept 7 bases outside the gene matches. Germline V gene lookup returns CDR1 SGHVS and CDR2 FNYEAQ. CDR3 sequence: CASSLALRGRDTEAFF. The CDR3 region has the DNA TGTGCCAGCAGCTTAGCTCTAAGGGGGCGAGACACTGAAGCTTTCTTT.

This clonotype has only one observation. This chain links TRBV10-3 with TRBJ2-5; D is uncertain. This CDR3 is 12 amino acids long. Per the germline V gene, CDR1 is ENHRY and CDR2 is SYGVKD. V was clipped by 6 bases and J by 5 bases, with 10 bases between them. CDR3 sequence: CAISASGETQYF. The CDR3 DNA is TGTGCCATCAGCGCATCCGGGGAGACCCAGTACTTC.

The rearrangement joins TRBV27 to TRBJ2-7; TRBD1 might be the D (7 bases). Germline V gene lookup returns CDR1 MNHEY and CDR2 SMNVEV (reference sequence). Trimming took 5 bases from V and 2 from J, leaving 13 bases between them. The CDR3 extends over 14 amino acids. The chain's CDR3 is CASSPGGTTYEQYF. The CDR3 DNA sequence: TGTGCCAGCAGTCCAGGGGGGACCACCTACGAGCAGTACTTC.

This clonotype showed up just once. For the CDR3, the DNA is TGTGCCAGCAGTTCCCGGGACAATCAGCCCCAGCATTTT. Its translation is CASSSRDNQPQHF. The chain joins TRBV27 to TRBJ1-5, with D uncertain. The CDR3 is 13 amino acids. Trimming removed 4 bases at V and 3 bases at J, with 7 bases between. The germline CDR1 and CDR2 sequences are MNHEY and SMNVEV (reference sequence).